These T cell receptor beta chains were read from a single sample in a study of blood T cells in healthy people across ages. MiXCR was run by TCRdb on the 5' RACE reads, yielding one entry per CDR3 protein. The table includes about 760,000 distinct CDR3 sequences, 20% to 25% detected once. These same data were also listed under a study on T cells of mothers and their children.

Material: blood. These receptors all come from a boy younger than 18 in good health. The conserved cysteine and the conserved F or W are not part of the CDR3 here.

V,length,J,CDR3
TRBV3-1,12,TRBJ2-5,ASSHLDRGETQY
TRBV6-6,10,TRBJ1-3,ASSFKVDTIY
TRBV7-6,14,TRBJ2-1,ASTLRPGGDYNEQF
TRBV2,9,NA,ASSQGAEQF
TRBV11-2,11,TRBJ2-5,ASSIEGEETQY
TRBV10-3,13,TRBJ2-7,AISNGGRARNEQY
TRBV19,12,TRBJ1-5,ASMMAYSNQPQH
TRBV7-2,13,NA,ASSPRRQGASEQF
TRBV7-2,9,TRBJ2-7,ASSFSYEQY
TRBV4-1,14,TRBJ2-7,ASGSPLGTGVNEQY
TRBV5-1,12,TRBJ2-1,ASSLGQGVDEQF
TRBV4-3,15,TRBJ1-3,ASSQDRTANSGNTIY
TRBV7-9,14,TRBJ2-1,ASSLSSGSAYNEQF
TRBV28,13,TRBJ1-1,ASSRQGAINTEAF
TRBV20-1,13,TRBJ2-1,SAQSGTSGRNEQF
TRBV28,13,TRBJ2-5,ASSSSGTGEETQY